The 7 T cell receptor beta chains below were found in one sample sequenced in a study of T-cell reconstitution after alpha-beta-depleted transplantation in children. A library of TCRbeta sequences, prepared with unique molecular identifiers, was generated. MiXCR was run by TCRdb on the PCR reads, yielding one entry per CDR3 protein. This table has about 980,000 distinct CDR3 sequences, less than 30% appearing once. This sample comprised PBMCs, mostly from graft donor cells, obtained 360 days after TCRalphabeta/CD19-depleted stem cell transplant. The receptors were sampled from a boy less than two years old who had a stem cell transplant for SCID, so the T cells may come from the graft donor.

This clonotype was seen ten or more times. The chain carries TRBV5-6 and TRBJ2-1; D is unclear. The CDR3 totals 15 residues. The ends were cut back, 1 base at V and 8 bases at J, with 16 bases in the middle. Per the germline V gene, CDR1 is SGHDT and CDR2 is YYEEEE. The CDR3 spells CASSLRVFPPDEQFF. The DNA for the CDR3 is TGTGCCAGCAGCTTGAGGGTCTTCCCGCCGGATGAGCAGTTCTTC.

The chain uses TRBV20-1 and TRBJ2-7; no firm D call. V shed 5 bases and J shed 6 bases, with 11 bases lying between them. The CDR3 totals 11 residues. CDR1 is DFQATT and CDR2 is SNEGSKA in the germline V gene (reference sequence). This CDR3 reads CSAGPVREQYF. DNA for the CDR3: TGCAGTGCTGGACCGGTGCGCGAGCAGTACTTC.

J is TRBJ2-7 and V is TRBV11-1; no clear D. Trimming shortened V by 5 bases and J by 6 bases, and 11 bases separated the two germline ends. Germline V gene lookup returns CDR1 SGHAT and CDR2 FQDESV (reference sequence). There are 12 residues in the CDR3. This CDR3 reads CASSTTWFEQYF. The CDR3 DNA is TGTGCCAGCAGCACTACCTGGTTCGAGCAGTACTTC.

This chain uses TRBV25-1 with TRBJ1-4; no clear D gene. Germline V gives CDR1 MGHDK, CDR2 SYGVNS. Trimming cost V 0 bases and J 8 bases, with 13 bases left between them. CDR3 length: 15 residues. Here the CDR3 reads CASSEYERRREKLFF. The CDR3 DNA sequence: TGTGCCAGCAGTGAATACGAGCGAAGGAGAGAAAAACTGTTTTTT.

This clonotype was seen only a few times. The gene calls are TRBV21-1 and TRBJ2-7; TRBD1, as called in the table, went unchecked against the DNA. TRBV21-1 is a pseudogene locus. This CDR3 comprises 15 residues. The CDR3 here is CASIYGPFCLYEQYF. For the CDR3, the DNA is TGTGCCAGCATCTACGGACCCTTCTGTCTCTACGAGCAGTACTTC.

The V and J genes are TRBV29-1 and TRBJ2-7, with D tentatively TRBD2 (6 bases). The CDR3 length is 18 residues. The germline V gene has CDR1 SQVTM and CDR2 ANQGSEA. The V and J ends lost 4 bases and 7 bases respectively, with 32 bases between them. The CDR3 sequence is CSVVSIGGGEQDTMEQYF. CDR3 in DNA: TGCAGCGTTGTATCTATCGGGGGTGGGGAGCAAGATACAATGGAGCAGTACTTC.

The V and J genes are TRBV9 and TRBJ2-1; 7 nucleotides align to TRBD2. The trim removed 2 bases at V and 4 bases at J, leaving 6 bases unmatched. This CDR3 has 15 residues. Germline V CDR1 and CDR2: SGDLS, YYNGEE. DNA of the CDR3: TGTGCCAGCAGCGTTGCGGGGGACCCATACAATGAGCAGTTCTTC. Its translation: CASSVAGDPYNEQFF. Full variable domain (missing parts from reference TRBV9 and TRBJ2-1): DSGVTQTPKHLITATGQRVTLRCSPRSGDLSVYWYQQSLDQGLQFLIQYYNGEERAKGNILERFSAQQFPDLHSELNLSSLELGDSALYFCASSVAGDPYNEQFFGPGTRLTVL.